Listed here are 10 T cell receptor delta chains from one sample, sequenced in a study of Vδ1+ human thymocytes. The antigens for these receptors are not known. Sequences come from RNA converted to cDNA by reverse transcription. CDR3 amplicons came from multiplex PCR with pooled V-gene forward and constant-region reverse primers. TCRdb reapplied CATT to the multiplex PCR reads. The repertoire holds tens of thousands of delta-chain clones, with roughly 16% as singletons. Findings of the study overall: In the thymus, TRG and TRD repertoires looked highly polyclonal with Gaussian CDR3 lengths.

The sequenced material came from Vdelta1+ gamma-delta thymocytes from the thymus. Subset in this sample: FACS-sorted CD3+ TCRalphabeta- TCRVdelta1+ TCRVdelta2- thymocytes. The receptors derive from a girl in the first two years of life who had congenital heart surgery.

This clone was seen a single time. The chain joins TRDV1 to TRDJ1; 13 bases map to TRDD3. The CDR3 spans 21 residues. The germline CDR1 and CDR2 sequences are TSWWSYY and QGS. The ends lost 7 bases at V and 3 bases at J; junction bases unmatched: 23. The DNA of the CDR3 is TGTGCTCTTGCGGCGGTCCCCTTCCCGTACTGGGGGATACGGGGAGCCGATAAACTCATCTTT. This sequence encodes CALAAVPFPYWGIRGADKLIF.

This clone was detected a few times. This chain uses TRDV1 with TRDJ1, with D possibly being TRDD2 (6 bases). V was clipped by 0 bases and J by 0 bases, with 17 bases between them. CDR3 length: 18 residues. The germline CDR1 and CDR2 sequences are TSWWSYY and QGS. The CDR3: CALGELIAFRRYTDKLIF. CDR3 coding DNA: TGTGCTCTTGGGGAACTTATCGCCTTCCGACGGTACACCGATAAACTCATCTTT.

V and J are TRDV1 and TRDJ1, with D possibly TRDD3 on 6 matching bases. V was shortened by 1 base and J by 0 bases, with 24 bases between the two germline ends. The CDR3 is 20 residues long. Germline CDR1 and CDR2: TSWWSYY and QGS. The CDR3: CALGERLPQLWGAYTDKLIF. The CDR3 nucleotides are TGTGCTCTTGGGGAACGTCTCCCCCAACTTTGGGGGGCGTACACCGATAAACTCATCTTT.

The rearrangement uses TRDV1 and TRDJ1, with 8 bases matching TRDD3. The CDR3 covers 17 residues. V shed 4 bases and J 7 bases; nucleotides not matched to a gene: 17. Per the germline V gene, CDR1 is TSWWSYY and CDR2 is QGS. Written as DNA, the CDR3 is TGTGCTCTTGGGGGACTCAAGGGGTGGGGGATTGGGGGTAAACTCATCTTT. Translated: CALGGLKGWGIGGKLIF.

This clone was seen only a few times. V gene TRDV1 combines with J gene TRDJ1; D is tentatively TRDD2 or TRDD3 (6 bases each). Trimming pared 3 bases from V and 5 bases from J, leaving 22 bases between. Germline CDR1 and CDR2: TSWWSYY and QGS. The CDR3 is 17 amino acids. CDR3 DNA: TGTGCTCTTGGGGAGTACCTTCCGGGGGGACTGCCAGATAAACTCATCTTT. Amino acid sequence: CALGEYLPGGLPDKLIF.

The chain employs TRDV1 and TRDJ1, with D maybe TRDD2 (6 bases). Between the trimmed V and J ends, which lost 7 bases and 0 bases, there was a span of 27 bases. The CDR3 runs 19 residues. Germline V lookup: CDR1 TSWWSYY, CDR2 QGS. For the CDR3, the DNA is TGTGCTCTTGCCCTGGGACCTAAGGTCCTACATAGCTACACCGATAAACTCATCTTT. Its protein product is CALALGPKVLHSYTDKLIF.

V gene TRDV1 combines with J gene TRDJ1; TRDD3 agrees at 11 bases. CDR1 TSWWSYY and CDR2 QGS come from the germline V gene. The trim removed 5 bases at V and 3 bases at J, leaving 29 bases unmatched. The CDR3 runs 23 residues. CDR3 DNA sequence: TGTGCTCTTGGGAGTTACCATTCCTACGAGAGAATGGTCTGGGGGATACCATCCGATAAACTCATCTTT. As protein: CALGSYHSYERMVWGIPSDKLIF.

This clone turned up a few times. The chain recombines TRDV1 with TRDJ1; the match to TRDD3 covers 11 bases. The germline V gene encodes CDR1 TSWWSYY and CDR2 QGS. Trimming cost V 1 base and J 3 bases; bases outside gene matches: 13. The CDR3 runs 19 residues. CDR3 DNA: TGTGCTCTTGGGGAACATCGTTACTGGGGGATAGTTGATCCCGATAAACTCATCTTT. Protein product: CALGEHRYWGIVDPDKLIF.

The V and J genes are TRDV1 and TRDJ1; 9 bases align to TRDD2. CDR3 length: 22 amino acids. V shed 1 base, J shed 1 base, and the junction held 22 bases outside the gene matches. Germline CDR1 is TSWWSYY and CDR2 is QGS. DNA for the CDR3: TGTGCTCTTGGGGAACCCTACGCCTTCCTACGTACCGGGGGTCGCACCACCGATAAACTCATCTTT. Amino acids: CALGEPYAFLRTGGRTTDKLIF.

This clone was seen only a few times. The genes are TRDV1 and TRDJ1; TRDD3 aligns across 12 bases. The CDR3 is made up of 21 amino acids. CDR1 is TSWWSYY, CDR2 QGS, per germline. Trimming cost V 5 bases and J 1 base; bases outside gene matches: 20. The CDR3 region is CALGPGPTLGDTRVGTDKLIF. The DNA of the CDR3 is TGTGCTCTTGGGCCAGGACCCACTCTGGGGGATACGCGTGTAGGCACCGATAAACTCATCTTT.